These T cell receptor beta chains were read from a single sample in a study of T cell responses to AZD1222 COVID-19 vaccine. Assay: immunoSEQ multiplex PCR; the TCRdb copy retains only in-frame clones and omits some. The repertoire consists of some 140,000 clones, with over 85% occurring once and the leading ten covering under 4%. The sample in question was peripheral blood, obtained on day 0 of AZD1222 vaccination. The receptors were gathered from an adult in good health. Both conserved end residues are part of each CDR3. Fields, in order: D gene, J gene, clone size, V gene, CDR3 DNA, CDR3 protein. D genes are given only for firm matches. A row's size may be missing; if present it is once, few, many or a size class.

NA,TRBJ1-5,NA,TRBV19,TGTGCCAGTAGTATAGTCTCAGGGCGCGGTCAGCCCCAGCATTTT,CASSIVSGRGQPQHF
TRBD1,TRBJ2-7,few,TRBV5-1,TGCGCCAGCAGCCAGTCATCCGGGACAGGCGCCTACGAGCAGTACTTC,CASSQSSGTGAYEQYF
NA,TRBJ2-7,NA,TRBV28,TGTGCCAGCAGTGGCACCTTCTACGAGCAGTACTTC,CASSGTFYEQYF
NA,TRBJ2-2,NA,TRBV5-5,TGTGCCAGCAGCTTGGAGTTCAGGTCAACCGGGGAGCTGTTTTTT,CASSLEFRSTGELFF
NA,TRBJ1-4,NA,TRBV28,TGTGCCAGCAGTTCCCTGGTTCTCGCAAAACTGTTTTTT,CASSSLVLAKLFF
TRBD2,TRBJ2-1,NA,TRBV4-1,TGCGCCAGCAGCCAAGACCCTAGCGGGAGTACCATGTACAATGAGCAGTTCTTC,CASSQDPSGSTMYNEQFF
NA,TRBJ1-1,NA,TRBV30,TGTGCCTGGAACCCTACGGGAGCTTTCTTT,CAWNPTGAFF
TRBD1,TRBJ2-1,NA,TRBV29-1,TGCAGCGTTGGGCAGGGGGCCAATGAGCAGTTCTTC,CSVGQGANEQFF
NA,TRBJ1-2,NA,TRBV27,TGTGCCAGCAGTCCTAGGCAGCCGTTTAACTATGGCTACACCTTC,CASSPRQPFNYGYTF
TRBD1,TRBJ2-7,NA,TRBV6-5,TGTGCCAGCAGTTACGGCTCGGGGACAGGGCACAGGGGGCAGTACTTC,CASSYGSGTGHRGQYF
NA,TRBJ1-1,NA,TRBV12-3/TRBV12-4,TGTGCCAGCAGTTTAGTAGTCGGAAAAGCTTTCTTT,CASSLVVGKAFF
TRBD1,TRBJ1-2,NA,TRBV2,TGTGCCAGCAGTGCCTGGGACAGGGGGCTCTATGGCTACACCTTC,CASSAWDRGLYGYTF
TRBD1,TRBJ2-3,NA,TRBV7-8,TGTGCCAGCAGCTCGGGACAGGGACACACAGATACGCAGTATTTT,CASSSGQGHTDTQYF
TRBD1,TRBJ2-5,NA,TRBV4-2,TGTGCCAGCAGCCAGGGGACAGGGGACGAGACCCAGTACTTC,CASSQGTGDETQYF
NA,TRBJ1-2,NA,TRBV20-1,TGCAGTGCGACGACGGGGGGCTACACCTTC,CSATTGGYTF
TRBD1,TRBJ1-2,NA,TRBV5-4,TGTGCCAGCAGCACGAGGACAGGGGAAGGCACCTTC,CASSTRTGEGTF
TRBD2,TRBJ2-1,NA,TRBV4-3,TGCGCCAGCAGCCAAGATGCGGCGGGGGCCTACAATGAGCAGTTCTTC,CASSQDAAGAYNEQFF
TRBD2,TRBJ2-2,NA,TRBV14,TGTGCCAGCAGCCAAATGGCGGGAGTCACCGGGGAGCTGTTTTTT,CASSQMAGVTGELFF
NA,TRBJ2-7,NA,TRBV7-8,TGTGCCAGCAGCCCACGGACCGAATCCTACGAGCAGTACTTC,CASSPRTESYEQYF
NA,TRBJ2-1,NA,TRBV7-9,TGTGCCAGCAGCTCGACGACTAGCAATGAGCAGTTCTTC,CASSSTTSNEQFF
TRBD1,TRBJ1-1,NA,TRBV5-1,TGCGCCAGCAGCTTGGGACAGGGGGCGGGTGGCACTGAAGCTTTCTTT,CASSLGQGAGGTEAFF
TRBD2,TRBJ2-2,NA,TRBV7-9,TGTGCCAGCAGCTCCCTTTCGCCGGGACTAGCCACCGGGGAGCTGTTTTTT,CASSSLSPGLATGELFF
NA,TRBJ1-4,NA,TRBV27,TGTGCCAGCAGTTATCAACGGTACAATGAAAAACTGTTTTTT,CASSYQRYNEKLFF
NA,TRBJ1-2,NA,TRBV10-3,TGTGCCATCAGTCAAGATCAAAACTATGGCTACACCTTC,CAISQDQNYGYTF
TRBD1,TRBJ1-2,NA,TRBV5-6,TGTGCCAGCAGCAGAATGGACAGGGGAAATAACTATGGCTACACCTTC,CASSRMDRGNNYGYTF
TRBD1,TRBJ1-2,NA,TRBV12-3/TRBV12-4,TGTGCCAGCACCACAGGACAGGGTGGCTACACCTTC,CASTTGQGGYTF
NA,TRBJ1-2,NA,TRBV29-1,TGCAGCGTTGGGGCCGCCTATGGCTACACCTTC,CSVGAAYGYTF
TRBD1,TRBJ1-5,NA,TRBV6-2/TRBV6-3,TGTGCCAGCAGTCAGACAGGGGGCAGGGTCAATCAGCCCCAGCATTTT,CASSQTGGRVNQPQHF
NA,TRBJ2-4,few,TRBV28,TGTGCCAGCAGGGCCCCGGGCAAAAACATTCAGTACTTC,CASRAPGKNIQYF
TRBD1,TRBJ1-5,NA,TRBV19,TGTGCCAGTGGATGGGACAGGGACAATCAGCCCCAGCATTTT,CASGWDRDNQPQHF